This T cell receptor (beta chain) is from a study of human T cells and chemical hapten exposure. Authors' data handling: Sample-level TCR yields exhibited a median of approximately 88,000, with a range of roughly 20,000 to 700,000. TCRdb passed the RACE reads through MiXCR, listing each CDR3 protein once. TCRdb's processing, not the authors', yielded these V and J calls. The table shows around 380,000 distinct CDR3 sequences, with about 4.4% occurring only once. V dropped 2 bases and J dropped 4; count of bases not matched to a gene: 10. The CDR3 contains 16 residues. Germline assignment: CDR1 GTSNPN and CDR2 SVGIG (reference sequence). Time point indicated: patch test 1, 2 weeks after DPC sensitization. Treatment: therapeutic diphenylcyclopropenone sensitization with weekly scalp DPC.

Sequencing was performed on whole blood, taken in connection with sensitization to the hapten diphenylcyclopropenone (DPC). The gene calls are TRBV30 and TRBJ1-2; 10 bases are a match to TRBD1. This receptor was obtained from a woman between 45 and 65 years old with alopecia areata. Some clones in this sample may be carry-over from other donors' samples. In nucleotides, the CDR3 is TGTGCCTGGAGTTTGGGACAGGGGCTGGGGATCTATGGCTACACCTTC. It translates to CAWSLGQGLGIYGYTF.